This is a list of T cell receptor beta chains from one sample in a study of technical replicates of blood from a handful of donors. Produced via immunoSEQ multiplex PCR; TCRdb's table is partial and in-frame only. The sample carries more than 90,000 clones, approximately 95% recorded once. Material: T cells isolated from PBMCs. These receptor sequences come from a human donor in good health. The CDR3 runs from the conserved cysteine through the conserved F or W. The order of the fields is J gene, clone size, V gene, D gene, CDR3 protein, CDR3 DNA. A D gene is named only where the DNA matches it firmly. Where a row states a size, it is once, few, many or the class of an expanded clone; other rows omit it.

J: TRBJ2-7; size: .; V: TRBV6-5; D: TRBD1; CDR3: CASSYGSGQGAYEQYF; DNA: TGTGCCAGCAGTTACGGTAGCGGACAGGGGGCCTACGAGCAGTACTTC
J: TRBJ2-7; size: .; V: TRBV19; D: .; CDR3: CASTPLQEIAKSYEQYF; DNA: TGTGCCAGTACCCCACTGCAAGAAATAGCGAAGTCCTACGAGCAGTACTTC
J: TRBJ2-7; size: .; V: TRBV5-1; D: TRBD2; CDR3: CASSLTSGAYEQYF; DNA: TGCGCCAGCAGCTTGACTAGCGGAGCCTACGAGCAGTACTTC
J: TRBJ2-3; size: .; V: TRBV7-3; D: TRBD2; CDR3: CASSFLAGEGDTQYF; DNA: TGTGCCAGCAGCTTTCTAGCGGGTGAGGGAGATACGCAGTATTTT
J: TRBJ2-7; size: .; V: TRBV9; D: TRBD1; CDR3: CASSVSGTGGYEQYF; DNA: TGTGCCAGCAGCGTATCCGGGACAGGGGGCTACGAGCAGTACTTC
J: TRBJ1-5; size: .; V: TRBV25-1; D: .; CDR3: CASSGAGHNQPQHF; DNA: TGTGCCAGCAGTGGTGCAGGACACAATCAGCCCCAGCATTTT
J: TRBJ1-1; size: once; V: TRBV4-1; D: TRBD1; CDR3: CASRPVTGGLEAFF; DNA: TGCGCCAGCAGGCCAGTTACAGGGGGCTTAGAAGCTTTCTTT
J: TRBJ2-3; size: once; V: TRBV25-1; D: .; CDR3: CASSDSSTDTQYF; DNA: TGTGCCAGCAGTGACAGTAGCACAGATACGCAGTATTTT
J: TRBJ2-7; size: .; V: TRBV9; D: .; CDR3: CASSVAGLSYEQYF; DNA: TGTGCCAGCAGCGTAGCGGGACTCTCCTACGAGCAGTACTTC
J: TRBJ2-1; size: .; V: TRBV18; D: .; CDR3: CASSPPQADYNEQFF; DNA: TGTGCCAGCTCACCACCCCAGGCAGATTATAATGAGCAGTTCTTC
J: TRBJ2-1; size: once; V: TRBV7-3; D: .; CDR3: CASSLQGSNEQFF; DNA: TGTGCCAGCAGCCTGCAGGGGAGCAATGAGCAGTTCTTC
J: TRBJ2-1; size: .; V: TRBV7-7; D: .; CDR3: CASSSGTPPYNEQFF; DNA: TGTGCCAGCAGCTCCGGGACTCCCCCTTACAATGAGCAGTTCTTC
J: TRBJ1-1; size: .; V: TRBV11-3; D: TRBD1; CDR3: CASRLLDRPAEAFF; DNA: TGTGCCAGCAGACTCCTGGACAGGCCCGCTGAAGCTTTCTTT
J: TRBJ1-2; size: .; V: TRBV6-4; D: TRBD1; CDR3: CASECRGRRGYTF; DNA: TGTGCCAGCGAGTGCAGGGGGCGCCGGGGCTACACCTTC
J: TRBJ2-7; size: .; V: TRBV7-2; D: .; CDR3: CASSNPTYEQYF; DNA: TGTGCCAGCAGCAATCCGACTTACGAGCAGTACTTC
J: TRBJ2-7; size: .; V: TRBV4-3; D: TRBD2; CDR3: CASSLGASGDYEQYF; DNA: TGCGCCAGCAGCCTAGGGGCTAGCGGGGACTACGAGCAGTACTTC
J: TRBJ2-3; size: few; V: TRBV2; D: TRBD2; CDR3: CATISGRDGTDTQYF; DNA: TGTGCCACCATTAGCGGGAGAGACGGCACAGATACGCAGTATTTT
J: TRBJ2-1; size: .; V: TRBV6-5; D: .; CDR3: CASSYSLRSEQFF; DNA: TGTGCCAGCAGTTACTCGTTAAGGAGTGAGCAGTTCTTC
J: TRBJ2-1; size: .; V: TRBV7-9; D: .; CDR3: CASSLRSSAYNEQFF; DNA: TGTGCCAGCAGCTTAAGGTCTAGCGCCTACAATGAGCAGTTCTTC
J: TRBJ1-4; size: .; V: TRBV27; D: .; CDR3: CASSLFDGGELFF; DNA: TGTGCCAGCAGTTTATTCGATGGGGGGGAACTGTTTTTT
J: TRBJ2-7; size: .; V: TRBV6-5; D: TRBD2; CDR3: CASSYRTGGLNYEQYF; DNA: TGTGCCAGCAGTTACAGGACGGGAGGGCTTAACTACGAGCAGTACTTC
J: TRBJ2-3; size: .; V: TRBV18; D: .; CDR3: CASSPGQSTDTQYF; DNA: TGTGCCAGCTCACCCGGACAGTCCACAGATACGCAGTATTTT
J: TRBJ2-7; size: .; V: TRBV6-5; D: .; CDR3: CASSRRDSSYEQYF; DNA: TGTGCCAGCAGTCGCCGGGACTCCTCCTACGAGCAGTACTTC
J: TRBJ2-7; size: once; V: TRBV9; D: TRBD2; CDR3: CASSAYTSGRWGEQYF; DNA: TGTGCCAGCAGCGCCTATACTAGCGGGAGATGGGGCGAGCAGTACTTC
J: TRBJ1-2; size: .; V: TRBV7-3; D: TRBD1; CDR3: CASSSEDRGDYGYTF; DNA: TGTGCCAGCAGCTCCGAGGACAGGGGAGACTATGGCTACACCTTC
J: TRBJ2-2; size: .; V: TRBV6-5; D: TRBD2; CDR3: CASSYREGTGELFF; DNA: TGTGCCAGCAGTTACAGGGAGGGCACCGGGGAGCTGTTTTTT
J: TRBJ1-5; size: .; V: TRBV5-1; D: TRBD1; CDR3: CASSKTGDNQPQHF; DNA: TGCGCCAGCAGCAAGACAGGGGATAATCAGCCCCAGCATTTT
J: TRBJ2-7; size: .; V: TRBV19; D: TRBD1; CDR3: CASSLGQPYEQYF; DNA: TGTGCCAGTAGTTTGGGACAGCCCTACGAGCAGTACTTC
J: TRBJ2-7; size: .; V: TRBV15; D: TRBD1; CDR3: CATSRGETGGDEQYF; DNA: TGTGCCACCAGCAGAGGTGAGACAGGGGGCGACGAGCAGTACTTC
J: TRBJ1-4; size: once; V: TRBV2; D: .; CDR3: CASNVGGPGEKLFF; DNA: TGTGCCAGCAATGTTGGAGGGCCGGGGGAAAAACTGTTTTTT
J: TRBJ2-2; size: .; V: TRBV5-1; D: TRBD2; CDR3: CASSLYGGRGTGELFF; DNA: TGCGCCAGCAGCTTGTACGGCGGGAGGGGCACCGGGGAGCTGTTTTTT
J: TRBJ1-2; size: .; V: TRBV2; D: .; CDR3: CASSVHRDTGYTF; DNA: TGTGCCAGCAGTGTACACAGGGATACAGGCTACACCTTC
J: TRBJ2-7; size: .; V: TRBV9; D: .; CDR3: CASSVGRGEQYF; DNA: TGTGCCAGCAGCGTGGGCAGGGGCGAGCAGTACTTC
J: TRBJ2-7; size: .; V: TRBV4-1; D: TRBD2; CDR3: CASGGTSGRASGNEQYF; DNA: TGCGCCAGCGGCGGGACTAGCGGGAGGGCCTCGGGTAACGAGCAGTACTTC
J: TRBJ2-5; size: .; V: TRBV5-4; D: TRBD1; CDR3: CASSLPTGGWETQYF; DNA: TGTGCCAGCAGCTTGCCTACAGGGGGTTGGGAGACCCAGTACTTC
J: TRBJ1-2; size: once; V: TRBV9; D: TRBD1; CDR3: CASSSRDSNYGYTF; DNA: TGTGCCAGCAGCTCCCGGGACAGTAACTATGGCTACACCTTC
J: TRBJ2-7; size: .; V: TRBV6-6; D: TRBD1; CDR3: CASSSSQGDSRYEQYF; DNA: TGTGCCAGCAGTTCTTCCCAGGGGGACAGCAGGTACGAGCAGTACTTC
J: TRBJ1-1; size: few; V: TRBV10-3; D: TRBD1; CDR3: CAISAGQGIAEAFF; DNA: TGTGCCATCAGTGCCGGACAGGGAATAGCTGAAGCTTTCTTT
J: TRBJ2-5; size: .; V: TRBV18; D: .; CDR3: CASSPSGQVKETQYF; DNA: TGTGCCAGCTCACCAAGTGGCCAAGTCAAAGAGACCCAGTACTTC
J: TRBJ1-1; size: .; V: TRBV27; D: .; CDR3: CASSLAGDYEAFF; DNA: TGTGCCAGCAGTTTAGCGGGGGATTATGAAGCTTTCTTT
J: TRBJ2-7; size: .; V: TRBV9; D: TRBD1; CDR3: CASSADRAHEQYF; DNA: TGTGCCAGCAGCGCGGACAGGGCCCACGAGCAGTACTTC
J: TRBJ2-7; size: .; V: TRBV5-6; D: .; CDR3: CASSLVGYEQYF; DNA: TGTGCCAGCAGCTTGGTCGGCTACGAGCAGTACTTC
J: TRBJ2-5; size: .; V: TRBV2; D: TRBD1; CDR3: CASSPHRTGIETQYF; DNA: TGTGCCAGCAGTCCCCATAGGACAGGTATCGAGACCCAGTACTTC
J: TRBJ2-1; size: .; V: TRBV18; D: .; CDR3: CASSTRTDYNEQFF; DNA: TGTGCCAGCTCAACGAGGACAGACTACAATGAGCAGTTCTTC
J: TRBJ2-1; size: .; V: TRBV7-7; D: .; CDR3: CASSLALYNEQFF; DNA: TGTGCTAGCAGCTTAGCTCTATACAATGAGCAGTTCTTC
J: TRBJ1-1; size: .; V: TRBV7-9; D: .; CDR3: CASSLERLLVTEAFF; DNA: TGTGCCAGCAGCTTAGAGCGGCTCCTGGTCACTGAAGCTTTCTTT
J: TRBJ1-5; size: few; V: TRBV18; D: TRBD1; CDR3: CASSQGQVGVPQHF; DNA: TGTGCCAGCTCTCAGGGACAGGTCGGTGTGCCCCAGCATTTT
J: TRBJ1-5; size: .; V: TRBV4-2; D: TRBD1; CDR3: CASSQAQGVSNQPQHF; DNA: TGTGCCAGCAGCCAGGCTCAGGGGGTTAGCAATCAGCCCCAGCATTTT
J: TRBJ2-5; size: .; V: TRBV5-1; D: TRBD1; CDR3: CASSRRPGQGARWETQYF; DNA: TGCGCCAGCAGCCGGAGGCCGGGACAGGGGGCGCGTTGGGAGACCCAGTACTTC
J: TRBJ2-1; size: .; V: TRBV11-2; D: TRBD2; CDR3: CASSHMGLADYNEQFF; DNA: TGTGCCAGCAGCCATATGGGACTAGCGGACTACAATGAGCAGTTCTTC